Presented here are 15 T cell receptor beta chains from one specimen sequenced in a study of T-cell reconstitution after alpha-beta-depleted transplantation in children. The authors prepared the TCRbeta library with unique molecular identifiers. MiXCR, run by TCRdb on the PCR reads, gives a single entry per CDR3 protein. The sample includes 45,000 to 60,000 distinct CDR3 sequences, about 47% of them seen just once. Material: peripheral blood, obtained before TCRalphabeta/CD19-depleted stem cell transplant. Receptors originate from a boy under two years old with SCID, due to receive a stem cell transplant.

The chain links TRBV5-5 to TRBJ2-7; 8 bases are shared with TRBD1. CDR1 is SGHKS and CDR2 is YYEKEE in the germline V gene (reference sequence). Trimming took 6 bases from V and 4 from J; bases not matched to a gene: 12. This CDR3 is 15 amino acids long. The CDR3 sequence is CASNSPRQGKYEQYF. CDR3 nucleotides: TGTGCCAGCAACTCACCCCGACAGGGGAAGTACGAGCAGTACTTC.

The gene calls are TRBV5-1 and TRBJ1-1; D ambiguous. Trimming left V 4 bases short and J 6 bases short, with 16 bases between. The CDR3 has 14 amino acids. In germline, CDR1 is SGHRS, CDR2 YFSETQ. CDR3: CASSPLLGEAEAFF. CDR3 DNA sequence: TGCGCCAGCAGCCCCTTACTAGGTGAGGCTGAAGCTTTCTTT. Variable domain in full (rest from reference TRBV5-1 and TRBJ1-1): KAGVTQTPRYLIKTRGQQVTLSCSPISGHRSVSWYQQTPGQGLQFLFEYFSETQRNKGNFPGRFSGRQFSNSRSEMNVSTLELGDSALYLCASSPLLGEAEAFFGQGTRLTVV.

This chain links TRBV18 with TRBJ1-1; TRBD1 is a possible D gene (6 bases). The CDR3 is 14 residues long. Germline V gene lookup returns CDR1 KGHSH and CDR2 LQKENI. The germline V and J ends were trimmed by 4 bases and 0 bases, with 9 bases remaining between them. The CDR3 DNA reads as TGTGCCAGCTCACTCGGACAGATGAACACTGAAGCTTTCTTT. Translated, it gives CASSLGQMNTEAFF.

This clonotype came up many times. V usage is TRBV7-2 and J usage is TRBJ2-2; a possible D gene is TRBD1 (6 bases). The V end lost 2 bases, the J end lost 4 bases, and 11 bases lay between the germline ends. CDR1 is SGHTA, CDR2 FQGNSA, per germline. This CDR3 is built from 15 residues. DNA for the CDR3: TGTGCCAGCAGCTTAAGTCAGGGGCCCACCGGGGAGCTGTTTTTT. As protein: CASSLSQGPTGELFF.

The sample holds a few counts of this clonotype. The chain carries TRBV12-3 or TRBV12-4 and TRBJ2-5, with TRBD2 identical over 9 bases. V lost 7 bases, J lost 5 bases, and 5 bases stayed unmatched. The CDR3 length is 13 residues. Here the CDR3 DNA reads TGTGCCAGCAACGCGGGGGGGCGGGAGACCCAGTACTTC. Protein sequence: CASNAGGRETQYF.

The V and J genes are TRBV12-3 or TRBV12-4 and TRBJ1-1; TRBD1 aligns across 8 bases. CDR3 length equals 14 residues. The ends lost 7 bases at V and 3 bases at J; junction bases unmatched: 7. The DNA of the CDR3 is TGTGCCAGCACCCCGGACAGGGCGGACACTGAAGCTTTCTTT. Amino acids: CASTPDRADTEAFF.

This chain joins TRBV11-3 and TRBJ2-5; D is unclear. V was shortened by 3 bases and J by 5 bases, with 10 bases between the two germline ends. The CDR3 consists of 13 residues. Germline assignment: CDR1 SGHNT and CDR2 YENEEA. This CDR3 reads CASSFTVGETQYF. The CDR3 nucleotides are TGTGCCAGCAGCTTCACCGTGGGGGAGACCCAGTACTTC.

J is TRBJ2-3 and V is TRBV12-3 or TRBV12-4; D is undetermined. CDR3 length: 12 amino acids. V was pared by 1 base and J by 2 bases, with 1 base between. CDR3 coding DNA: TGTGCCAGCAGTTTAGTCACAGATACGCAGTATTTT. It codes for CASSLVTDTQYF.

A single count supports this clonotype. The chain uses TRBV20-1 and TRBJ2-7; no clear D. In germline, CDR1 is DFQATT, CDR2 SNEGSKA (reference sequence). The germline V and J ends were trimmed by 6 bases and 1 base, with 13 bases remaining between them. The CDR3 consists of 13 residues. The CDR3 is CSAQLDGSYEQYF. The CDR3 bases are TGCAGTGCGCAGCTAGATGGTTCCTACGAGCAGTACTTC.

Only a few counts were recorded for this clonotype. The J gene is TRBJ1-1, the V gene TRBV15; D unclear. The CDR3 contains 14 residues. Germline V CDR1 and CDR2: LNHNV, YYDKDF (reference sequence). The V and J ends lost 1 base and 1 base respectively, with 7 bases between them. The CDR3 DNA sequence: TGTGCCACCAGCAGAGGATATAGGAACACTGAAGCTTTCTTT. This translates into CATSRGYRNTEAFF.

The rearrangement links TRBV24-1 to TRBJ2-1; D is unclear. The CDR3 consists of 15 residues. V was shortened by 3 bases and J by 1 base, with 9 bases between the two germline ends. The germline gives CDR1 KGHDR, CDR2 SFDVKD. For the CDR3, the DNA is TGTGCCACCAGTGATCCCCATGGGTCCTACAATGAGCAGTTCTTC. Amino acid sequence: CATSDPHGSYNEQFF.

The CDR3 nucleotides read TGTGCCAGCAGTTACCCATTCTGGGGAGGTGAGCAGTTCTTC. It translates to CASSYPFWGGEQFF. The chain carries TRBV28 and TRBJ2-1, with TRBD2 as a possible D gene (6 bases). The CDR3 loop spans 14 amino acids. Deletions cut 4 bases from V and 9 bases from J, with 16 bases between. CDR1 is MDHEN and CDR2 is SYDVKM in the germline V gene.

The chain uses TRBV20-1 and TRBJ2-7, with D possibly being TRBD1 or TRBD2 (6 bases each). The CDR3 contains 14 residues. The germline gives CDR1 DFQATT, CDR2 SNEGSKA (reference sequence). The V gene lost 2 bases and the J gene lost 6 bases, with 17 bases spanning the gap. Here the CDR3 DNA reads TGCAGTGCTAGATTATCCGGGGGCCGGACCGAGCAGTACTTC. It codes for CSARLSGGRTEQYF.

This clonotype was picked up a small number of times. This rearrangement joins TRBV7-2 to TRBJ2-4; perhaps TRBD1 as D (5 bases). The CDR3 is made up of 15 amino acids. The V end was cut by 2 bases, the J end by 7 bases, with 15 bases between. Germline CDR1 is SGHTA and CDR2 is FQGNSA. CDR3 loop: CASSLSSAGMNIQYF. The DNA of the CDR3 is TGTGCCAGCAGCTTATCGTCGGCAGGGATGAACATTCAGTACTTC. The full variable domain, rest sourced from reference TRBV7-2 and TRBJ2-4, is GAGVSQSPSNKVTEKGKDVELRCDPISGHTALYWYRQSLGQGLEFLIYFQGNSAPDKSGLPSDRFSAERTGGSVSTLTIQRTQQEDSAVYLCASSLSSAGMNIQYFGAGTRLSVL.

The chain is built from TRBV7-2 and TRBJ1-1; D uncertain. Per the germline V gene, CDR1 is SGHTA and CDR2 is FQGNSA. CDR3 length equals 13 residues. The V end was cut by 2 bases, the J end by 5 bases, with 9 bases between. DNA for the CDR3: TGTGCCAGCAGCTTAATCCAAGGAACTGAAGCTTTCTTT. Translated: CASSLIQGTEAFF.